This paragraph covers one T cell receptor beta chain sequence. These data belong to a study of T cell responses to AZD1222 COVID-19 vaccine. The repertoire was sequenced with immunoSEQ multiplex PCR; TCRdb's copy has only in-frame clones and lacks some. The sample has about 28,000 clones; roughly 90% are singletons. Here the sequenced sample was peripheral blood, taken on day 0 of AZD1222 vaccination. The clonotype originates from an adult in good health.

The CDR3 reads CAIRRPYRERQPQHF. The CDR3 DNA sequence: TGTGCCATCAGAAGACCGTACAGGGAACGCCAGCCCCAGCATTTT. The chain couples TRBV10-3 to TRBJ1-5; maybe TRBD1 (6 bases). V lost 6 bases and J lost 7, with 19 bases in between. This CDR3 is built from 15 residues. Germline CDR1 ENHRY, CDR2 SYGVKD.